This T cell receptor (beta chain) was captured in a study of blood T cell repertoires in COVID-19. At the level of the study: Sites across the United States, Italy and Spain contributed samples from acute and convalescent COVID-19.

This clone was seen more than once but under ten times. V lost 5 bases and J lost 1; bases outside the gene matches: 7. In germline, CDR1 is SGHAT, CDR2 FQNNGV. The CDR3 runs to 16 residues. Authors' processing steps: The authors estimated nucleated cell counts from reference gene primer amplification. TCRdb's copy holds only in-frame clones and misses some; the assay was immunoSEQ multiplex PCR. V and J calls and clone size follow that table, whereas D and trimming were derived from the DNA. The sample has more than 250,000 clones; about 84% are singletons. V is TRBV11-2 and J is TRBJ2-1; 8 nucleotides agree with TRBD2. The sequence was collected from a woman aged 50 to 65 with acute or convalescent COVID-19. The sequenced sample was peripheral blood. The CDR3 bases are TGTGCCAGCAGCCCGATCCGCGGGAGGTCCTACAATGAGCAGTTCTTC. Protein sequence: CASSPIRGRSYNEQFF.